This TCR beta chain was recovered during a study of early stage breast cancer tumors. This CDR3 is built from 13 residues. Germline loops: CDR1 LNHDA, CDR2 SQIVND (reference sequence). J lost 8 bases, V lost 6 bases, and 4 bases had no gene match. Libraries were prepared by immunoSEQ multiplex PCR; TCRdb keeps only in-frame clonotypes and omits some of them. The repertoire has tens of thousands of clones, 75% to 90% of them found once; the top ten carry about 12%. This clone was seen a handful of times. Material: blood. The sequence came from a person in their sixties with breast cancer. V gene TRBV19 combines with J gene TRBJ2-2, with TRBD1 matching over 9 bases. CDR3 amino acids: CASRGQGVGELFF. The CDR3, as DNA: TGTGCCAGTAGGGGACAGGGAGTAGGGGAGCTGTTTTTT.